The clone carrying this T cell receptor beta chain was picked up many times. Its antigen remains unidentified. This entry comes from a study of neurological immune-mediated disorders. Study-wide findings and caveats: Private repertoires in all groups were suggested by the absence of shared CDR3 amino acid sequences among expanded clones across subjects. HTLV-1-associated myelopathy displayed the greatest TCR clonal expansion, and multiple sclerosis exhibited the smallest, lower than that of healthy controls.

Germline assignment: CDR1 SGHRS and CDR2 YFSETQ. Losses at the gene ends were 4 bases for V and 7 bases for J; bases not matched to a gene: 8. The length of the CDR3 is 16 residues. The time point here: technical triplicate 2. From 2 million PBMCs stored at -80 C, the unsorted libraries were generated. Synthesis of cDNA was performed by 5'RACE using 10-nucleotide random UMIs. TCRdb independently ran MiXCR on the 5' RACE reads; one entry per CDR3 protein. The sample includes roughly 57,000 distinct CDR3 sequences, around 24% of them seen just once. This receptor was taken from a man between 60 and 75 years old with HTLV-1-associated myelopathy (HAM/TSP). The V gene is TRBV5-1, the J gene TRBJ2-2, with TRBD2 matching 12 bases. The sequenced material came from PBMCs. This CDR3 reads CASSPGLAGLGGELFF. The DNA of the CDR3 is TGCGCCAGCAGCCCTGGACTAGCGGGACTGGGCGGGGAGCTGTTTTTT.